Detailed here is one TCR beta chain. The data derive from a study of blood T cells in healthy people across ages. A sample-barcoded 5' primer and a J-beta primer mix were used in a second PCR of about 7 to 11 cycles. The authors tagged each cDNA molecule using a template-switch adaptor with 12 random nucleotides. TCRdb fed the 5' RACE reads into MiXCR, producing one record per CDR3 protein. In the table there are some 560,000 distinct CDR3 sequences, around a quarter of which are singletons. The sample was also reused in another study, on T cells of mothers and their children. This second study says: A slight, non-significant increase in overlap was found for related mother-child pairs relative to unrelated pairs. Detection yielded no persistent microchimeric T cell clones.

The TCR was taken from a boy aged 2 to 10 in good health. The sequenced sample consisted of blood.

The CDR3 DNA is TGCAGTGCTAGCTCCCTCGTGGCGGCTGATTACGAGCAGTACTTC. Amino acid sequence: CSASSLVAADYEQYF. V is TRBV20-1 and J is TRBJ2-7; unclear D gene. This CDR3 spans 15 amino acids. The germline V gene encodes CDR1 DFQATT and CDR2 SNEGSKA (reference sequence). The germline V and J ends were trimmed by 3 bases and 4 bases, with 19 bases remaining between them.